The T cell receptor (beta chain) under discussion was sequenced for a study of regulatory T cells in long-lasting Graves disease. Time point indicated: persistent/refractory GD, antithyroid drugs over 5 years with positive TRAb. Extracted PBMC RNA gave rise to the TCR library. Broader study findings: Persistent Graves' patients showed reduced TCR diversity versus newly diagnosed patients.

iRepertoire HTBI primers and Arm-PCR of CDR3 regions built TCR beta libraries. TCRdb independently ran MiXCR on the multiplex PCR reads; one entry per CDR3 protein. The sample consists of 650,000 to 700,000 distinct CDR3 sequences, 30% of them appearing once. This clonotype was seen ten or more times. The antigen is unknown. The CDR3 spans 13 residues. V was trimmed by 0 bases and J by 4 bases, leaving 10 bases between them. Germline loops: CDR1 DFQATT, CDR2 SNEGSKA (reference sequence). The material was peripheral blood mononuclear cells (PBMCs), obtained when the disease was refractory, from a patient treated with antithyroid drugs. This chain connects TRBV20-1 to TRBJ2-7; D is unclear. This receptor was identified in a female donor with Graves disease. This chain's CDR3 is CSARDRLEYEQYF. CDR3 nucleotide sequence: TGCAGTGCTAGAGATCGGCTGGAGTACGAGCAGTACTTC.